This T cell receptor beta chain was documented in a study of PD-1 blockade in classical Hodgkin lymphoma. Study-level information: Patients were given intravenous nivolumab, 3 mg/kg, every 2 weeks.

The repertoire was sequenced with immunoSEQ multiplex PCR; TCRdb's copy has only in-frame clones and lacks some. The data hold about 41,000 clones, with over 70% observed a single time. Broader study findings: Relapsed/refractory patients reportedly had the lowest baseline TCR diversity, below newly diagnosed patients, who were below healthy donors.

Exposure to brentuximab vedotin varied, and each patient had relapsed following autologous stem cell transplantation. Patients had relapsed/refractory classical Hodgkin lymphoma with complete response, partial response or progressive disease as best response. The V gene's germline CDR1 is SGHTA and CDR2 FQGNSA. Trimming pared 5 bases from V and 4 bases from J, leaving 20 bases between. The CDR3 sequence is 17 residues long. About this clone itself: What it binds is unknown.

The clonotype comes from a human donor with classical Hodgkin lymphoma. The sample here was peripheral blood mononuclear cells (PBMCs), taken at baseline. This chain links TRBV7-2 with TRBJ1-4; tentative D call: TRBD1 (6 bases). The CDR3 is CASSQWAGAGGNEKLFF. CDR3 sequence (DNA): TGTGCCAGCAGCCAGTGGGCAGGGGCTGGGGGTAATGAAAAACTGTTTTTT.